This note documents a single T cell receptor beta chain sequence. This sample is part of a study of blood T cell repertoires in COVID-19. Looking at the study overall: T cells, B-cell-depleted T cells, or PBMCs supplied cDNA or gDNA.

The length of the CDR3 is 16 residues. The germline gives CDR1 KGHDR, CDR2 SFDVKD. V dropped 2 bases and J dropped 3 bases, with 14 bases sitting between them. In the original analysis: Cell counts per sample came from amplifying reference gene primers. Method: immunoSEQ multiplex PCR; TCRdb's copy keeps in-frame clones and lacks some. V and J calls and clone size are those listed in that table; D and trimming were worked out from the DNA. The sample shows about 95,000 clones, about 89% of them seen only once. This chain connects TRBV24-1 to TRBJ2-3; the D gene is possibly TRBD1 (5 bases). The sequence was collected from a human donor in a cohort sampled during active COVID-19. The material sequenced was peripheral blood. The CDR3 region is CATSDSLLRQTDTQYF. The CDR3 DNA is TGTGCCACCAGTGATTCTCTACTTCGACAGACAGATACGCAGTATTTT.